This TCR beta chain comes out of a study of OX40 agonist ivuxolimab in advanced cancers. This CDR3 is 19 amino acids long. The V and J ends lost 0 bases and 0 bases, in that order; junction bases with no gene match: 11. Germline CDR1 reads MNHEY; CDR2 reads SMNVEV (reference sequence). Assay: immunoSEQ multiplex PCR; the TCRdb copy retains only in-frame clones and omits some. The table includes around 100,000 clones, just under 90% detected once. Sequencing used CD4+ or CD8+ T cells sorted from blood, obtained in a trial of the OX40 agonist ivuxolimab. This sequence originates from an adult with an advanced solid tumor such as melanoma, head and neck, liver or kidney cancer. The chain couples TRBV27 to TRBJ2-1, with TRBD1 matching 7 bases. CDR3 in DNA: TGTGCCAGCAGTTTATCCCGACAGGGATTTTTTCGCTCCTACAATGAGCAGTTCTTC. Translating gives CASSLSRQGFFRSYNEQFF.